These T cell receptor beta chains were read from a single sample in a study of T cell responses to AZD1222 COVID-19 vaccine. Sequencing was performed with immunoSEQ multiplex PCR; in TCRdb, only in-frame clones are kept and a portion is missing. The table includes approximately 270,000 clones, approximately 94% detected once. The sample consisted of peripheral blood, taken 28 days after the second AZD1222 dose. The receptor source for this set is an adult who received the AZD1222 COVID-19 vaccine. Both conserved end residues are part of each CDR3. A D gene is named only where the DNA matches it firmly. Only some rows state a clone size, as once, few, many or a class for expanded clones.

>NA|once|TRBJ2-3|TRBV6-6
CASSYTSVQDTQYF
TGTGCCAGCAGTTACACGTCGGTACAAGATACGCAGTATTTT
>NA|NA|TRBJ2-1|TRBV2
CASKGPDSYNEQFF
TGTGCCAGCAAGGGTCCAGACTCCTACAATGAGCAGTTCTTC
>TRBD1|NA|TRBJ2-1|TRBV7-2
CASSLEGTGFREQFF
TGTGCCAGCAGCTTAGAGGGGACAGGGTTCCGCGAGCAGTTCTTC
>NA|NA|TRBJ2-2|TRBV6-5
CASSRTSSTGELFF
TGTGCCAGCAGTCGGACGAGCAGTACCGGGGAGCTGTTTTTT
>NA|NA|TRBJ1-6|TRBV21-1
CATRGQGCSPLHF
TGTGCCACCCGGGGACAGGGATGCTCACCCCTCCACTTT
>TRBD2|NA|TRBJ2-3|TRBV29-1
CSVYRLAGETDTQYF
TGCAGCGTTTACCGACTAGCGGGGGAAACAGATACGCAGTATTTT
>TRBD1|once|TRBJ1-1|TRBV19
CASSFLGTVEAFF
TGTGCCAGTAGTTTCCTAGGGACAGTTGAAGCTTTCTTT
>NA|NA|TRBJ2-3|TRBV6-6
CASSYRPQGPTDTQYF
TGTGCCAGCAGTTACCGACCTCAGGGGCCGACAGATACGCAGTATTTT
>NA|NA|TRBJ2-1|TRBV7-6
CASSLGSYNEQFF
TGTGCCAGCAGCTTAGGTTCTTACAATGAGCAGTTCTTC
>TRBD2|NA|TRBJ2-1|TRBV7-6
CASSLVGGGADEQFF
TGTGCCAGCAGCTTAGTCGGCGGGGGGGCCGATGAGCAGTTCTTC
>TRBD2|NA|TRBJ2-5|TRBV4-1
CASSQPTAGGETQYF
TGCGCCAGCAGCCAACCAACTGCGGGGGGGGAGACCCAGTACTTC
>NA|once|TRBJ1-2|TRBV9
CASSVGRDHNYGYTF
TGTGCCAGCAGCGTAGGTCGAGACCATAACTATGGCTACACCTTC
>TRBD1|NA|TRBJ2-7|TRBV7-9
CASSPGTGAREQYF
TGTGCCAGCAGCCCCGGGACAGGAGCTCGGGAGCAGTACTTC
>NA|NA|TRBJ1-1|TRBV18
CASSPSALNTEAFF
TGTGCCAGCTCACCGTCCGCCCTGAACACTGAAGCTTTCTTT
>NA|NA|TRBJ1-2|TRBV5-1
CASSPDTANYGYTF
TGCGCCAGCAGTCCAGATACAGCTAACTATGGCTACACCTTC
>TRBD1|NA|TRBJ2-2|TRBV28
CASREQGAYTGELFF
TGTGCCAGCAGGGAACAGGGGGCATACACCGGGGAGCTGTTTTTT
>NA|NA|TRBJ1-2|TRBV28
CASSPPGYYGYTF
TGTGCCAGCAGTCCCCCCGGGTACTATGGCTACACCTTC
>NA|NA|TRBJ1-6|TRBV6-5
CASIRTARDNSPLHF
TGTGCCAGCATACGGACGGCCAGGGATAATTCACCCCTCCACTTT
>NA|NA|TRBJ2-4|TRBV28
CASTRPIAKNIQYF
TGTGCCAGCACCAGGCCGATAGCCAAAAACATTCAGTACTTC
>NA|NA|TRBJ1-2|TRBV7-9
CASSQNALPNNYGYTF
TGTGCCAGCAGCCAAAACGCCCTCCCGAATAACTATGGCTACACCTTC
>NA|NA|TRBJ1-5|TRBV18
CASSSGAPEPQHF
TGTGCCAGCTCGTCCGGGGCCCCGGAGCCCCAGCATTTT
>NA|NA|TRBJ1-3|TRBV9
CASSVGGLGNTIYF
TGTGCCAGCAGCGTAGGAGGGCTGGGAAACACCATATATTTT
>NA|NA|TRBJ1-2|TRBV5-1
CASSFGENYGYTF
TGCGCCAGCAGCTTCGGGGAAAACTATGGCTACACCTTC
>NA|NA|TRBJ2-2|TRBV9
CASSVDHTGDTGELFF
TGTGCCAGCAGCGTAGATCACACCGGGGATACCGGGGAGCTGTTTTTT
>NA|NA|TRBJ1-2|TRBV5-1
CASSLVPGIYGYTF
TGCGCCAGCAGCTTGGTTCCTGGGATTTATGGCTACACCTTC
>TRBD2|NA|TRBJ2-7|TRBV5-5
CASSLWGNSGPHEQYF
TGTGCCAGCAGCTTGTGGGGGAATAGCGGGCCCCACGAGCAGTACTTC
>TRBD2|NA|TRBJ2-7|TRBV7-8
CASSRPASGGGEQYF
TGTGCCAGCAGCCGACCGGCTAGCGGGGGAGGCGAGCAGTACTTC
>NA|NA|TRBJ1-5|TRBV9
CASSEGQFQPQHF
TGTGCCAGCAGCGAAGGGCAGTTTCAGCCCCAGCATTTT
>NA|NA|TRBJ2-5|TRBV27
CASSFLQGSETQYF
TGTGCCAGCAGTTTTTTACAGGGAAGCGAGACCCAGTACTTC
>NA|NA|TRBJ1-2|TRBV6-5
CASSFRNEVYGYTF
TGTGCCAGCAGTTTTAGGAATGAGGTCTATGGCTACACCTTC
>TRBD1|NA|TRBJ1-1|TRBV19
CASSIEKGTGATFF
TGTGCCAGTAGTATAGAGAAAGGGACAGGGGCAACTTTCTTT
>TRBD2|NA|TRBJ2-7|TRBV3-1/TRBV3-2
CASSQDLAGGTYEQYF
TGTGCCAGCAGCCAAGATTTGGCGGGGGGAACCTACGAGCAGTACTTC
>NA|NA|TRBJ2-2|TRBV2
CASSESADGELFF
TGTGCCAGCAGTGAATCGGCAGACGGGGAGCTGTTTTTT
>NA|NA|TRBJ1-1|TRBV7-3
CASSLSGSNTEAFF
TGTGCCAGCAGCTTATCGGGGAGTAACACTGAAGCTTTCTTT
>NA|NA|TRBJ1-2|TRBV18
CASSTGPVIGGYTF
TGTGCCAGCTCGACGGGCCCAGTTATAGGTGGCTACACCTTC
>NA|NA|TRBJ1-6|TRBV4-1
CASSHSGGNSPLHF
TGCGCCAGCAGCCACTCAGGAGGCAATTCACCCCTCCACTTT
>NA|NA|TRBJ2-2|TRBV2
CASSDQGPRAGELFF
TGTGCCAGCAGTGACCAAGGGCCGCGGGCCGGGGAGCTGTTTTTT
>TRBD2|NA|TRBJ2-2|TRBV5-6
CASSLGLAVNTGELFF
TGTGCCAGCAGCTTGGGACTAGCGGTTAACACCGGGGAGCTGTTTTTT
>NA|NA|TRBJ2-3|TRBV5-1
CASSSQGLLDTQYF
TGCGCCAGCAGCTCTCAGGGGCTCTTAGATACGCAGTATTTT
>TRBD1|NA|TRBJ1-1|TRBV19
CASSGTANTEAFF
TGTGCCAGTAGTGGGACAGCGAACACTGAAGCTTTCTTT
>TRBD1|NA|TRBJ1-3|TRBV7-9
CASSPRDRFFGNTIYF
TGTGCCAGCAGCCCAAGGGACAGGTTTTTTGGAAACACCATATATTTT
>TRBD1|NA|TRBJ1-2|TRBV6-5
CASSSTGGNYGYTF
TGTGCCAGCAGTTCGACAGGGGGGAACTATGGCTACACCTTC
>NA|NA|TRBJ2-1|TRBV12-3/TRBV12-4
CASTWGDEQFF
TGTGCCAGCACCTGGGGGGATGAGCAGTTCTTC
>NA|NA|TRBJ1-1|TRBV7-2
CASSSREDTEAFF
TGTGCCAGCAGCAGCAGGGAGGACACTGAAGCTTTCTTT
>NA|few|TRBJ2-7|TRBV21-1
CASTLDRREQYF
TGTGCCAGCACTCTGGACAGGCGGGAGCAGTACTTC
>TRBD1|NA|TRBJ2-2|TRBV7-2
CASSVDRINTGELFF
TGTGCCAGCAGCGTGGACAGGATAAACACCGGGGAGCTGTTTTTT
>NA|NA|TRBJ2-2|TRBV11-3
CASSSGQNTGELFF
TGTGCCAGCAGCTCGGGACAGAACACCGGGGAGCTGTTTTTT
>NA|once|TRBJ2-7|TRBV12-3/TRBV12-4
CASSLGERYEQYF
TGTGCCAGCAGTTTGGGGGAGCGGTACGAGCAGTACTTC
>NA|NA|TRBJ1-5|TRBV10-1
CASSESQPQHF
TGCGCCAGCAGTGAAAGTCAGCCCCAGCATTTT
>TRBD2|once|TRBJ2-5|TRBV5-1
CASSPGTSGRGRETQYF
TGCGCCAGCAGCCCCGGGACTAGCGGGAGAGGTCGAGAGACCCAGTACTTC
>NA|once|TRBJ1-2|TRBV3-1/TRBV3-2
CASRVDRPSNYGYTF
TGTGCCAGCAGGGTTGACAGGCCCTCTAACTATGGCTACACCTTC
>NA|NA|TRBJ1-2|TRBV27
CASSLSWDNGYTF
TGTGCCAGCAGTTTATCTTGGGACAACGGCTACACCTTC
>TRBD1|NA|TRBJ2-7|TRBV27
CATTRTGGGEQYF
TGTGCCACCACTCGGACAGGGGGTGGCGAGCAGTACTTC
>TRBD1|NA|TRBJ1-2|TRBV4-1
CASSQDSGGASSYGYTF
TGCGCCAGCAGCCAAGATTCAGGGGGCGCATCCAGCTATGGCTACACCTTC
>TRBD1|NA|TRBJ2-7|TRBV7-9
CASSPPGQGRYEQYF
TGTGCCAGCAGCCCTCCGGGACAGGGGAGGTACGAGCAGTACTTC
>TRBD2|once|TRBJ2-7|TRBV7-9
CASSLSGRSPYEQYF
TGTGCCAGCAGCTTAAGCGGGAGGTCCCCCTACGAGCAGTACTTC
>TRBD1|NA|TRBJ1-5|TRBV19
CASSANPTGAGQPQHF
TGTGCCAGTAGTGCCAACCCGACAGGGGCAGGTCAGCCCCAGCATTTT